The 5 T cell receptor beta chains in this list originate from one sample, sequenced in a study of CD8 T cells in ankylosing spondylitis (dated by TCRdb to about 2017). Libraries were prepared through 5' RACE. Sequencing relied on an Illumina HiSeq 2500. The raw public data were reprocessed by TCRdb itself: fastp quality trimming at Q25, MiXCR clonotype calling, in-frame beta chains only. Rows are combined by CDR3 protein, so each entry shows the most common genes and DNA. The sample yields 150,000 to 200,000 distinct CDR3 sequences; 11% were counted once. The top ten hold around 29% of the sample. Sequencing was performed on blood, either unsorted or a sorted T cell fraction (not recorded which). Every receptor here comes from a male donor with ankylosing spondylitis or in good health (not recorded which).

This clonotype has ten or more counts. One end of the junction varies from germline; a read error may be responsible. The J gene is TRBJ1-1, the V gene TRBV30, with a weak D call TRBD1 (6 bases). Germline V gene sequence: CDR1 GTSNPN, CDR2 SVGIG (reference sequence). This CDR3 has 13 residues. The CDR3 loop is CAWSVRWDTDAFF. The CDR3 nucleotides are TGTGCCTGGAGTGTAAGGTGGGACACTGACGCTTTCTTT. The whole variable domain, remainder taken from reference TRBV30 and TRBJ1-1, is SQTIHQWPATLVQPVGSPLSLECTVEGTSNPNLYWYRQAAGRGLQLLFYSVGIGQISSEVPQNLSASRPQDRQFILSSKKLLLSDSGFYLCAWSVRWDTDAFFGQGTRLTVV.

There are a few counts of this clonotype. The rearrangement uses TRBV12-3 or TRBV12-4 and TRBJ2-1; 10 bases match TRBD2. The V gene end was trimmed by 2 bases and the J gene end by 9 bases; junction bases not matched to a gene: 4. The CDR3 has 14 residues. This CDR3 reads CASSLSGGVGEQFF. The CDR3 coding sequence is TGTGCCAGCAGTTTAAGCGGGGGGGTAGGTGAGCAGTTCTTC.

There are many counts of this clonotype. This chain joins TRBV20-1 and TRBJ2-2; the D is unclear. This CDR3 is 16 amino acids long. V was pared by 5 bases and J by 0 bases, with 16 bases between. Germline assignment: CDR1 DFQATT and CDR2 SNEGSKA (reference sequence). The CDR3 sequence: CSALLTETANTGELFF. The CDR3 DNA reads as TGCAGTGCTCTTCTTACAGAGACCGCGAACACCGGGGAGCTGTTTTTT.

Turning to this clonotype: The junction departs from the called germline gene at one end, perhaps through a read error. The chain couples TRBV10-3 to TRBJ2-1, with a tentative D call TRBD2 (7 bases). The CDR3 runs to 14 residues. Germline V gene data show CDR1 as ENHRY and CDR2 as SYGVKD. This chain's CDR3 is CTISEGGGYNEQFF. As DNA, the CDR3 is TGTACCATCAGTGAGGGAGGGGGATACAATGAGCAGTTCTTC.

This chain joins TRBV27 and TRBJ1-1; D perhaps matches TRBD1 (5 bases). V was clipped by 7 bases and J by 1 base, with 13 bases between them. The CDR3 contains 14 residues. Germline V lookup: CDR1 MNHEY, CDR2 SMNVEV (reference sequence). The CDR3 coding sequence is TGTGCCAGCATGATCGCGGGGGGGAACACTGAAGCTTTCTTT. Translation: CASMIAGGNTEAFF.